The rows below give T cell receptor beta chains drawn from one sample of a study of blood T cell repertoires in COVID-19. Sequencing was performed with immunoSEQ multiplex PCR; in TCRdb, only in-frame clones are kept and a portion is missing. The table shows about 76,000 clones, with approximately 90% occurring only once. Sequences were obtained from peripheral blood. Receptors originate from a man aged 25 to 40 with acute or convalescent COVID-19. The CDR3 runs from the conserved cysteine through the conserved F or W. D genes are given only for firm matches. Expanded clones are given a class, and other clones once, few, many or no size at all.

J	D	V	size	DNA	CDR3
TRBJ1-2	-	TRBV14	-	TGTGCCAGCAGCCAAGACACGGTGAACTATGGCTACACCTTC	CASSQDTVNYGYTF
TRBJ2-3	-	TRBV18	-	TGTGCCAGCTCAAGAGGACTTAGCACAGATACGCAGTATTTT	CASSRGLSTDTQYF
TRBJ1-2	TRBD1	TRBV28	-	TGTGCCAGCAGCACTACCTCGACAGGGAGTAACTATGGCTACACCTTC	CASSTTSTGSNYGYTF
TRBJ2-1	TRBD2	TRBV6-6	-	TGTGCCAGCAACGGGGGACTAGTCAATGAGCAGTTCTTC	CASNGGLVNEQFF
TRBJ1-4	-	TRBV7-9	-	TGTGCCAGCAGCCTCGGCAGAGGCGAAAAACTGTTTTTT	CASSLGRGEKLFF
TRBJ2-2	TRBD2	TRBV6-2/TRBV6-3	-	TGTGCCAGCAGTGATCACGGTAGCGGGAGTACCGGGGAGCTGTTTTTT	CASSDHGSGSTGELFF
TRBJ1-1	-	TRBV7-2	-	TGTGCCAGCAGCTCAACACAGGGCATTGCGACCGCTTTCTTT	CASSSTQGIATAFF
TRBJ2-4	TRBD1	TRBV5-1	-	TGCGCCAGCAGCTCGGCTCGACAGGGATTGGTTCAGTACTTC	CASSSARQGLVQYF
TRBJ2-7	TRBD1	TRBV28	-	TGTGCCAGCAGTTTACGATCAGGGGGCCTCAACGAGCAGTACTTC	CASSLRSGGLNEQYF
TRBJ1-1	TRBD1	TRBV5-1	once	TGCGCCAGCAGCTTCGGACAGGGGGGGAACACTGAAGCTTTCTTT	CASSFGQGGNTEAFF
TRBJ2-5	TRBD2	TRBV5-1	-	TGCGCCAGCAGCTTAGATATGGCGGGAGGGCCGGGAGAGACCCAGTACTTC	CASSLDMAGGPGETQYF
TRBJ1-4	TRBD1	TRBV7-2	few	TGTGCCAGCAGCTCCCACAGGGGGAGAAAAGGGAAACTGTTTTTT	CASSSHRGRKGKLFF
TRBJ1-1	TRBD1	TRBV27	-	TGTGCCAGCAGTCCCGACAGGGCAGGTTTCACTGAAGCTTTCTTT	CASSPDRAGFTEAFF
TRBJ1-1	-	TRBV5-5	once	TGTGCCAGCCAGCGGATATTGGTGAACACTGAAGCTTTCTTT	CASQRILVNTEAFF
TRBJ2-7	-	TRBV5-4	-	TGTGCCAGCAGCTTACGCGAGGTCCGCGAGCAGTACTTC	CASSLREVREQYF
TRBJ2-1	-	TRBV28	-	TGTGCCCTTGGCGGCTCCAGCTCCTACAATGAGCAGTTCTTC	CALGGSSSYNEQFF
TRBJ2-7	-	TRBV30	-	TGTGCCTGGCAGGACTTGAACGAGCAGTACTTC	CAWQDLNEQYF
TRBJ2-5	TRBD2	TRBV11-2	once	TGTGCCAGCCGCCGCCCGGGAGGTTTGGTACAGACCCAGTACTTC	CASRRPGGLVQTQYF
TRBJ1-4	-	TRBV7-9	-	TGTGCCAGCAGCTCCCTCTATGAAAAACTGTTTTTT	CASSSLYEKLFF
TRBJ2-2	-	TRBV28	-	TGTGCCAGCAGTCTTTGGGCCAGCTCGAACACCGGGGAGCTGTTTTTT	CASSLWASSNTGELFF
TRBJ2-7	-	TRBV30	-	TGTGCCTCACACAGGGACGGCTACGAGCAGTACTTC	CASHRDGYEQYF
TRBJ2-3	-	TRBV10-1	-	TGCGCCAGCAGTGAAACTGGTATCGACACAGATACGCAGTATTTT	CASSETGIDTDTQYF
TRBJ2-1	-	TRBV6-5	-	TGTGCCAGCAGTTACGGGGCTTTCTCCTACAATGAGCAGTTCTTC	CASSYGAFSYNEQFF